The 10 T cell receptor beta chains listed next were all sequenced from one sample in a study of blood T cell repertoires in COVID-19. Profiled with immunoSEQ multiplex PCR; TCRdb holds only in-frame clones, not every one. The profile shows 75,000 to 100,000 clones, more than 75% of them singletons. The sample consisted of peripheral blood. The source is a human donor in a cohort sampled during active COVID-19.

This clone was seen just once. The chain joins TRBV5-1 to TRBJ1-1; D remains unclear. The germline V gene encodes CDR1 SGHRS and CDR2 YFSETQ. Trimming took 0 bases from V and 0 from J, leaving 6 bases between them. This CDR3 is built from 14 residues. Here the CDR3 reads CASSLVVMNTEAFF. The CDR3 DNA sequence: TGCGCCAGCAGCTTGGTCGTAATGAACACTGAAGCTTTCTTT.

The chain employs TRBV27 and TRBJ1-4, with 8 bases that match TRBD1. V shed 7 bases and J 3 bases; nucleotides not matched to a gene: 4. The germline CDR1 and CDR2 sequences are MNHEY and SMNVEV (reference sequence). This CDR3 has 14 residues. The DNA of the CDR3 is TGTGCCAGCACCCGGACAGGGCCTAATGAAAAACTGTTTTTT. This gives the protein CASTRTGPNEKLFF.

The chain links TRBV7-2 to TRBJ2-1; 7 bases are a match to TRBD2. The junction had 11 bases not matched to a gene; V was cut back by 6 bases and J by 9 bases. The CDR3 loop spans 14 amino acids. CDR1 is SGHTA and CDR2 is FQGNSA in the germline V gene. CDR3 bases: TGTGCCAGCAGGGAGTGGGAGGGCTCGAGTGAGCAGTTCTTC. Translation: CASREWEGSSEQFF.

This chain links TRBV6-4 with TRBJ1-1, with TRBD1 as a possible D gene (6 bases). The CDR3 runs to 14 residues. The V end lost 6 bases, the J end lost 4 bases, and 15 bases lay between the germline ends. The V gene's germline CDR1 is MRHNA and CDR2 SNTAGT. CDR3 amino acids: CASSQQGLSTEAFF. The CDR3 bases are TGTGCCAGCAGCCAACAGGGTTTGAGCACTGAAGCTTTCTTT.

CDR3 protein: CASSAGATNEKLFF. CDR3 bases: TGCGCCAGCAGTGCCGGAGCAACTAATGAAAAACTGTTTTTT. The chain uses TRBV4-1 and TRBJ1-4; D not resolved. This CDR3 comprises 14 residues. The V end was cut by 6 bases, the J end by 0 bases, with 8 bases between. Germline CDR1 reads MGHRA; CDR2 reads YSYEKL.

This sequence joins TRBV7-8 and TRBJ2-1; a weak D match, TRBD2 (6 bases). Per the germline V gene, CDR1 is SGHVS and CDR2 is FQNEAQ. Trimming left V 5 bases short and J 7 bases short, with 18 bases between. The CDR3 has 15 amino acids. The CDR3 region has the DNA TGTGCCAGCAGCCCCCGTAGGGCGGGGTGGAATGAGCAGTTCTTC. This encodes CASSPRRAGWNEQFF.

The CDR3 coding sequence is TGTGCCAGCAGCAGAGAAGGATTACAGGGCGCTGAAGCTTTCTTT. Protein: CASSREGLQGAEAFF. The chain joins TRBV3-1 (or the pseudogene TRBV3-2) to TRBJ1-1, with a tentative D call TRBD1 (6 bases). Trimming cost V 5 bases and J 6 bases, with 19 bases left between them. Germline V lookup: CDR1 LGHDT, CDR2 YNNKEL (reference sequence). This CDR3 contains 15 residues.

The V call is TRBV7-9, the J call TRBJ2-1; 8 positions match TRBD2. With 1 base clipped from V and 4 bases from J, the junction kept 12 bases outside the gene matches. Germline V gives CDR1 SEHNR, CDR2 FQNEAQ (reference sequence). The CDR3 sequence is 18 residues long. The CDR3 region is CASSLGQGTRSLYNEQFF. CDR3 nucleotides: TGTGCCAGCAGCTTAGGCCAAGGGACTAGATCGTTATACAATGAGCAGTTCTTC.

The rearrangement links TRBV9 to TRBJ2-1; D gene unclear. Germline CDR1 reads SGDLS; CDR2 reads YYNGEE. Trimming took off 0 bases at V and 3 bases at J, with 7 bases between the two ends. This CDR3 contains 14 residues. The CDR3 loop is CASSVAVVYNEQFF. The CDR3 nucleotides are TGTGCCAGCAGCGTAGCGGTAGTCTACAATGAGCAGTTCTTC.

This chain uses TRBV7-9 with TRBJ2-5; TRBD2 matches at 8 bases. The CDR3 sequence is 15 residues long. The V gene's germline CDR1 is SEHNR and CDR2 FQNEAQ (reference sequence). V shed 5 bases, J shed 2 bases, and the junction held 7 bases outside the gene matches. CDR3 amino acids: CASSRVAGTQETQYF. Written as DNA, the CDR3 is TGTGCCAGCAGCCGAGTAGCGGGGACACAAGAGACCCAGTACTTC.